Below, 15 T cell receptor beta chains from the same sample are listed, as sequenced in a study of cytotoxic CD8 clonotypes in ibrutinib-treated CLL. Method: immunoSEQ multiplex PCR; TCRdb's copy keeps in-frame clones and lacks some. The table includes about 21,000 clones, 70% to 80% detected once. The starting material was PBMCs, obtained before ibrutinib treatment. These receptors all stem from a human donor with chronic lymphocytic leukemia.

V and J are TRBV6-5 and TRBJ2-2, with unresolved D. The CDR3 loop spans 15 amino acids. V lost 6 bases and J lost 4, with 15 bases in between. Germline CDR1 reads MNHEY; CDR2 reads SVGAGI. Written as DNA, the CDR3 is TGTGCCAGCAGCCACCGCGATAGGGCCACCGGGGAGCTGTTTTTT. Translated, it gives CASSHRDRATGELFF.

The rearrangement links TRBV11-1 to TRBJ2-2; 7 nucleotides align to TRBD1. This CDR3 comprises 15 residues. The germline V gene encodes CDR1 SGHAT and CDR2 FQDESV (reference sequence). The ends lost 7 bases at V and 0 bases at J; junction bases unmatched: 5. CDR3 in amino acids: CASTPGTANTGELFF. Written as DNA, the CDR3 is TGTGCCAGCACTCCCGGGACAGCGAACACCGGGGAGCTGTTTTTT.

The table lists this clone with a count of one. The genes are TRBV14 and TRBJ2-1, with TRBD2 matching over 7 bases. Trimming took 1 base from V and 7 from J; bases not matched to a gene: 10. Germline CDR1 and CDR2: SGHDN and FVKESK. The CDR3 runs to 16 residues. The CDR3 sequence: CASSQVESGVVNEQFF. CDR3 nucleotides: TGTGCCAGCAGCCAAGTTGAAAGCGGGGTCGTAAATGAGCAGTTCTTC.

V gene TRBV14 combines with J gene TRBJ2-7; TRBD2 agrees at 7 bases. This CDR3 comprises 14 residues. Trimming at V came to 6 bases and at J to 4 bases, leaving 9 bases not matched to a gene. Germline CDR1 and CDR2: SGHDN and FVKESK. In DNA form, the CDR3 reads TGTGCCAGCAGTCACGGCGGCGGGAGTTACGAGCAGTACTTC. It codes for CASSHGGGSYEQYF.

The V and J genes are TRBV13 and TRBJ2-7, with 8 bases aligning to TRBD1. The germline V gene encodes CDR1 PRHDT and CDR2 FYEKMQ (reference sequence). Trimming removed 5 bases from V and 6 bases from J; junction bases left unmatched: 6. This CDR3 comprises 13 residues. CDR3: CASSPRDRSEQYF. CDR3 nucleotides: TGTGCCAGCAGCCCCCGGGACAGGAGCGAGCAGTACTTC.

The CDR3 DNA reads as TGTGCCAGCAGCCCCGGACTAGCGGGATCCCCTGAGCAGTTCTTC. Encoded protein: CASSPGLAGSPEQFF. The chain uses TRBV7-6 and TRBJ2-1; 12 bases line up with TRBD2. Germline CDR1 and CDR2: SGHVS and FNYEAQ. The CDR3 is made up of 15 amino acids. The V and J ends lost 5 bases and 9 bases, in that order; junction bases with no gene match: 8.

The genes are TRBV30 and TRBJ2-2; maybe TRBD2 (6 bases). Germline CDR1 GTSNPN, CDR2 SVGIG (reference sequence). Trimming pared 1 base from V and 7 bases from J, leaving 7 bases between. The CDR3 consists of 12 residues. This chain's CDR3 is CAWSGEVGELFF. The CDR3 bases are TGTGCCTGGAGTGGGGAGGTCGGGGAGCTGTTTTTT.

CDR3 region: CASSLVGGSSGANVLTF. DNA for the CDR3: TGCGCCAGCAGCTTGGTTGGAGGCAGCTCTGGGGCCAACGTCCTGACTTTC. The chain links TRBV5-1 to TRBJ2-6; TRBD2 might be the D (5 bases). Germline assignment: CDR1 SGHRS and CDR2 YFSETQ. This CDR3 has 17 amino acids. The ends were cut back, 0 bases at V and 0 bases at J, with 10 bases in the middle.

The CDR3 here is CASSSGGGYGYTF. In nucleotides, the CDR3 is TGTGCCAGCAGTTCAGGGGGTGGGTATGGCTACACCTTC. The chain employs TRBV11-2 and TRBJ1-2; the match to TRBD1 covers 7 bases. The CDR3 runs to 13 residues. CDR1 and CDR2 (germline): SGHAT, FQNNGV. Losses at the gene ends were 6 bases for V and 5 bases for J; bases not matched to a gene: 6.

The genes are TRBV28 and TRBJ1-2, with TRBD1 matching over 8 bases. With 4 bases clipped from V and 11 bases from J, the junction kept 9 bases outside the gene matches. The CDR3 sequence is 13 residues long. Germline CDR1 is MDHEN and CDR2 is SYDVKM. The DNA for the CDR3 is TGTGCCAGCAGTTCCCCGGACAGGGTACGTTACACCTTC. Amino acid sequence: CASSSPDRVRYTF.

The J gene is TRBJ2-1, the V gene TRBV9, with 8 bases aligning to TRBD2. Unmatched junction bases numbered 12, after V lost 3 bases and J lost 4 bases. From germline, CDR1 is SGDLS and CDR2 YYNGEE. This CDR3 contains 17 residues. CDR3 in DNA: TGTGCCAGCAGCGCCACCGGGGGGGGGACCCCTTACAATGAGCAGTTCTTC. Its translation is CASSATGGGTPYNEQFF.

The chain employs TRBV6-6 and TRBJ2-3; the D gene is possibly TRBD1 (5 bases). Trimming shortened V by 2 bases and J by 4 bases, and 10 bases separated the two germline ends. The CDR3 spans 14 residues. Germline values: CDR1 MNHNY, CDR2 SVGAGI (reference sequence). The CDR3 nucleotides read TGTGCCAGCAGTTACCCAGGGAACGCAGATACGCAGTATTTT. It translates to CASSYPGNADTQYF.

The chain joins TRBV30 to TRBJ2-5; 10 nucleotides line up with TRBD2. The V and J ends lost 3 bases and 5 bases, in that order; junction bases with no gene match: 6. This CDR3 region has 14 residues. Germline loops: CDR1 GTSNPN, CDR2 SVGIG (reference sequence). DNA of the CDR3: TGTGCCTGGAGCCCGAGCGGGAGGGCGGAGACCCAGTACTTC. Residues: CAWSPSGRAETQYF.

This chain links TRBV5-4 with TRBJ2-3; 7 bases match TRBD1. The germline V gene has CDR1 SGHNT and CDR2 YYREEE (reference sequence). The length of the CDR3 is 15 residues. The V segment lost 0 bases and the J segment 3 bases; nucleotides outside the gene matches: 4. The CDR3 region has the DNA TGTGCCAGCAGCTTGGGCAGGGGGATGACAGATACGCAGTATTTT. Its protein is CASSLGRGMTDTQYF.

The rearrangement joins TRBV6-1 to TRBJ2-1; TRBD1 matches 11 bases. The CDR3 is 16 amino acids. The V gene's germline CDR1 is MNHNS and CDR2 SASEGT. V trimming: 2 bases; J trimming: 2 bases; junction bases outside the gene matches: 2. The DNA for the CDR3 is TGTGCCAGCAGTGAACCGGGACAGGGGGCCTACAATGAGCAGTTCTTC. Translation gives CASSEPGQGAYNEQFF.